Listed below are T cell receptor beta chains from one sample, sequenced in a study of OX40 agonist ivuxolimab in advanced cancers. Profiled with immunoSEQ multiplex PCR; TCRdb holds only in-frame clones, not every one. The sample shows tens of thousands of clones, about nine tenths of them seen only once. The sample in question was CD4+ or CD8+ T cells sorted from blood, obtained in a trial of the OX40 agonist ivuxolimab. The receptors derive from an adult with an advanced solid tumor such as melanoma, head and neck, liver or kidney cancer. CDR3s include the opening cysteine and the closing phenylalanine or tryptophan. A D gene is named only where the DNA matches it firmly. The size entry is marked missing in some rows and otherwise reads once, few, many or a size class.

CDR3 protein,CDR3 DNA,CDR3 length,J gene,clone size,V gene,D gene
CASSFRGRGTDTQYF,TGTGCCAGCAGCTTTAGGGGTCGGGGCACAGATACGCAGTATTTT,15,TRBJ2-3,-,TRBV11-2,-
CSVEDLRQGLHF,TGCAGCGTTGAAGACCTCAGACAGGGTTTGCACTTC,12,TRBJ2-7,once,TRBV29-1,TRBD1
CAGRGLARTDTQYF,TGTGCCGGAAGGGGACTAGCCCGGACAGATACGCAGTATTTT,14,TRBJ2-3,-,TRBV30,TRBD2
CASSPPTGLLDGYTF,TGTGCCAGCAGCCCCCCGACAGGTCTTTTGGATGGCTACACCTTC,15,TRBJ1-2,-,TRBV7-2,-
CASSWGTSYEQYF,TGTGCCAGCAGCTGGGGGACCTCCTACGAGCAGTACTTC,13,TRBJ2-7,-,TRBV5-6,-
CASSITPRVDEKLFF,TGTGCCAGTAGTATAACCCCCAGGGTCGATGAAAAACTGTTTTTT,15,TRBJ1-4,-,TRBV19,-
CASSPQGELFYEQYF,TGTGCCAGCAGCCCCCAGGGGGAATTGTTTTACGAGCAGTACTTC,15,TRBJ2-7,-,TRBV4-2,TRBD1
CASSPFTGTGELFF,TGCGCCAGCAGCCCCTTCACAGGGACCGGGGAGCTGTTTTTT,14,TRBJ2-2,-,TRBV4-1,-
CAWSDGRAQHF,TGTGCCTGGAGTGATGGGAGGGCCCAGCATTTT,11,TRBJ1-5,large,TRBV30,-
CASSLIGVGHEQFF,TGTGCCAGCAGTTTAATTGGTGTGGGTCATGAGCAGTTCTTC,14,TRBJ2-1,-,TRBV27,-
CSVEGEGGGYGYTF,TGCAGCGTTGAAGGAGAAGGGGGAGGCTATGGCTACACCTTC,14,TRBJ1-2,-,TRBV29-1,-
CSVDDRDRVLSFTEAFF,TGCAGCGTTGATGACCGGGACCGAGTCCTCTCATTCACTGAAGCTTTCTTT,17,TRBJ1-1,-,TRBV29-1,-
CAIRPGQDGYEQFF,TGTGCCATCAGACCGGGACAGGACGGTTATGAGCAGTTCTTC,14,TRBJ2-1,-,TRBV10-3,TRBD1
CASSQASPDYNEQFF,TGCGCCAGCAGCCAAGCGAGCCCGGACTACAATGAGCAGTTCTTC,15,TRBJ2-1,-,TRBV4-1,-
CASTCRGRGETQYF,TGTGCCAGCACTTGCAGGGGGCGAGGGGAGACCCAGTACTTC,14,TRBJ2-5,-,TRBV28,TRBD1
CASSIDATSGGGSYNEQFF,TGTGCCAGTAGTATAGACGCAACTAGCGGGGGAGGCTCCTACAATGAGCAGTTCTTC,19,TRBJ2-1,-,TRBV19,TRBD2
CAWSVNREHGYTF,TGTGCCTGGAGTGTGAACAGGGAACATGGCTACACCTTC,13,TRBJ1-2,-,TRBV30,-
CASSQEGPGAVNEKLFF,TGCGCCAGCAGCCAAGAGGGACCGGGGGCCGTTAATGAAAAACTGTTTTTT,17,TRBJ1-4,-,TRBV4-3,-
CASSFGSGTDTQYF,TGTGCCAGCAGTTTCGGATCGGGCACAGATACGCAGTATTTT,14,TRBJ2-3,-,TRBV28,-
CASSLRGQGRYEQYF,TGTGCCAGCAGCTTGAGAGGACAGGGTCGGTACGAGCAGTACTTC,15,TRBJ2-7,once,TRBV5-6,TRBD1
CASSVGTDNEQYF,TGTGCCAGCAGCGTAGGGACAGACAACGAGCAGTACTTC,13,TRBJ2-7,-,TRBV9,-
CASSQPDGREGDEQYF,TGTGCCAGCAGCCAACCGGATGGGCGAGAAGGGGACGAGCAGTACTTC,16,TRBJ2-7,-,TRBV7-9,-
CASSLARGPNYEQYF,TGTGCCAGCAGCTTAGCGCGAGGTCCCAACTACGAGCAGTACTTC,15,TRBJ2-7,once,TRBV11-1,-
CASSQLGQMNTEAFF,TGCGCCAGCAGCCAGTTGGGACAGATGAACACTGAAGCTTTCTTT,15,TRBJ1-1,-,TRBV4-3,TRBD1
CASSLGISGYEQYF,TGTGCCAGCAGCTTAGGAATAAGCGGATACGAGCAGTACTTC,14,TRBJ2-7,-,TRBV11-2,-
CAISESGGSSYEQYF,TGTGCCATCAGTGAGTCGGGGGGAAGCTCCTACGAGCAGTACTTC,15,TRBJ2-7,-,TRBV10-3,-
CASSYPPGEAFF,TGTGCCAGCAGTTACCCTCCCGGTGAAGCTTTCTTT,12,TRBJ1-1,-,TRBV6-5,-
CASSLIRADTQYF,TGTGCCAGCAGCTTGATCCGTGCAGATACGCAGTATTTT,13,TRBJ2-3,-,TRBV27,-
CASRLIFKESPPFSYEQYF,TGTGCCAGCAGACTGATCTTTAAGGAATCCCCACCGTTCTCCTACGAGCAGTACTTC,19,TRBJ2-7,-,TRBV27,-
CASRLTGSPYNEQFF,TGTGCCAGTAGACTGACAGGGAGCCCTTACAATGAGCAGTTCTTC,15,TRBJ2-1,-,TRBV19,TRBD1
CASSQWSGNTEAFF,TGTGCCAGCAGCCAATGGTCAGGGAACACTGAAGCTTTCTTT,14,TRBJ1-1,-,TRBV7-9,-
CASSLGTQYGDEQFF,TGCGCCAGCAGCTTGGGGACACAGTACGGCGATGAGCAGTTCTTC,15,TRBJ2-1,-,TRBV5-1,-
CASSFRRRDRTYEQYF,TGTGCCAGCAGCTTTAGGCGCCGGGACAGGACCTACGAGCAGTACTTC,16,TRBJ2-7,-,TRBV12-1,-
CSVEETGSFQETQYF,TGCAGCGTTGAAGAGACTGGGTCCTTCCAAGAGACCCAGTACTTC,15,TRBJ2-5,-,TRBV29-1,-
CASSIDAASGAYNEQFF,TGTGCCAGTAGTATAGATGCGGCCAGCGGGGCCTACAATGAGCAGTTCTTC,17,TRBJ2-1,once,TRBV19,TRBD2
CASSVGASGQETQYF,TGTGCCAGCAGCGTAGGGGCTAGCGGACAAGAGACCCAGTACTTC,15,TRBJ2-5,-,TRBV9,TRBD2
CASSLIQGENEQYF,TGCGCCAGCAGCTTAATACAGGGGGAAAATGAGCAGTACTTC,14,TRBJ2-7,once,TRBV5-1,TRBD1
CASSVTLGDRGYEQYF,TGCGCCAGCAGCGTGACCCTCGGGGACAGGGGCTACGAGCAGTACTTC,16,TRBJ2-7,-,TRBV5-1,TRBD1
CASSSGVIGSYNEQFF,TGTGCCAGCAGCTCAGGGGTAATAGGCTCCTACAATGAGCAGTTCTTC,16,TRBJ2-1,-,TRBV27,-
CASSDFVWGAKETQYF,TGTGCCAGCAGTGACTTCGTCTGGGGGGCCAAAGAGACCCAGTACTTC,16,TRBJ2-5,-,TRBV25-1,-
CASSPAGGEQYF,TGTGCCAGCAGTCCCGCGGGTGGCGAGCAGTACTTC,12,TRBJ2-7,-,TRBV6-5,-
CSAKSGSEQYF,TGCAGTGCTAAATCCGGGTCCGAGCAGTACTTC,11,TRBJ2-7,-,TRBV20-1,-